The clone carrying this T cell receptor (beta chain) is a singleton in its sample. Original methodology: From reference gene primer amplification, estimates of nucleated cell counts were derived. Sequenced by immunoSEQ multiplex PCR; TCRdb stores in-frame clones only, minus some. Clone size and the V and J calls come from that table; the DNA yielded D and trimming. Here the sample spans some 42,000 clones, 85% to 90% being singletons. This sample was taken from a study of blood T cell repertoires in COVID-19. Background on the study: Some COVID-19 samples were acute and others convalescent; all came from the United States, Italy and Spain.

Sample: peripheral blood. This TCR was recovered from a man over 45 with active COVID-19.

The CDR3 DNA follows: TGTGCCAGCAGCTTAGGAGGACAGGGGTTGGAGACCCAGTACTTC. It codes for CASSLGGQGLETQYF. This sequence joins TRBV7-8 and TRBJ2-5, with 9 bases fitting TRBD1. The V and J ends lost 1 base and 5 bases, in that order; junction bases with no gene match: 5. In germline, CDR1 is SGHVS, CDR2 FQNEAQ. The CDR3 runs to 15 residues.